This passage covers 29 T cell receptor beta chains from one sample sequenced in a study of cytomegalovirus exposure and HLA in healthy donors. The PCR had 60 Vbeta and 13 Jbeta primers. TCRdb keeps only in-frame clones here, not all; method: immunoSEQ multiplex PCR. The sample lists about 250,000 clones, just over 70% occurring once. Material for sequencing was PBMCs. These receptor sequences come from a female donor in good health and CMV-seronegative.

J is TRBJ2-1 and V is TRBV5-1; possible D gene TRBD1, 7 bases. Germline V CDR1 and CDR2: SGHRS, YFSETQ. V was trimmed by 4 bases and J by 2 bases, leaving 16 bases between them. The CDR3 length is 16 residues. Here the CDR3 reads CASSPSGDSPYNEQFF. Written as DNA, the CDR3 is TGCGCCAGCAGCCCCTCGGGGGACAGTCCCTACAATGAGCAGTTCTTC.

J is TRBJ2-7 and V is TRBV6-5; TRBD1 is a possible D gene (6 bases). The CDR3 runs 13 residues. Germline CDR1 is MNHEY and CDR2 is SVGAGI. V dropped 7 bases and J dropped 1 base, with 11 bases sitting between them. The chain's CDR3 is CASTSDRSYEQYF. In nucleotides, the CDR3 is TGTGCCAGCACCTCGGACAGATCCTACGAGCAGTACTTC.

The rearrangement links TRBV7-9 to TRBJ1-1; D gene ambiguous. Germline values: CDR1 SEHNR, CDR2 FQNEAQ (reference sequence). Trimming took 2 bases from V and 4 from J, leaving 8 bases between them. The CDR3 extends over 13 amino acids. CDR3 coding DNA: TGTGCCAGCAGCTTAATGGGAGTCACTGAAGCTTTCTTT. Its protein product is CASSLMGVTEAFF.

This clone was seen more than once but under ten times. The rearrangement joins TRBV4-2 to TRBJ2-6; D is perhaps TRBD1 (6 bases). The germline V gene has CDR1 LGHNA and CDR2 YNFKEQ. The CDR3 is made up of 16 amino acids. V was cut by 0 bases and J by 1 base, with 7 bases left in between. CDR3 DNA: TGTGCCAGCAGCCAAGATGGACAGTCTGGGGCCAACGTCCTGACTTTC. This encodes CASSQDGQSGANVLTF.

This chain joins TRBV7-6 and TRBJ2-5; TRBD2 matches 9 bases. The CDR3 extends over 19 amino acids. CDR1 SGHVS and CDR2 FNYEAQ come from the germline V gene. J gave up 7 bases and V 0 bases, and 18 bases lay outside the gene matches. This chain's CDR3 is CASSLAKTFGTSSPRTQYF. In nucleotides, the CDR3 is TGTGCCAGCAGCTTAGCCAAAACCTTCGGGACTAGCTCCCCCAGGACCCAGTACTTC.

The CDR3 region is CASSSLAYEQYF. The CDR3 DNA is TGTGCCAGCAGCTCACTAGCCTACGAGCAGTACTTC. The V and J genes are TRBV11-3 and TRBJ2-7; D perhaps matches TRBD2 (5 bases). The ends were cut back, 4 bases at V and 2 bases at J, with 6 bases in the middle. The germline V gene encodes CDR1 SGHNT and CDR2 YENEEA. The CDR3 sequence is 12 residues long.

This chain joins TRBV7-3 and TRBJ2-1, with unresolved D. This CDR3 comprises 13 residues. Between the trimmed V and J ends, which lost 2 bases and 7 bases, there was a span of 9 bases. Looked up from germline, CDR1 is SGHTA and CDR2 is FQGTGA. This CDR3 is CASSLSIGNEQFF. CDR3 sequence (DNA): TGTGCCAGCAGCTTATCAATCGGTAATGAGCAGTTCTTC.

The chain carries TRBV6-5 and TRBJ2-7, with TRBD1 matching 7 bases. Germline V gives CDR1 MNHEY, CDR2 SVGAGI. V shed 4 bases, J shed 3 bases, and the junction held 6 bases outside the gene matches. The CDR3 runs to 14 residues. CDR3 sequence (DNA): TGTGCCAGCAGTTTACGACAGGGCTACTACGAGCAGTACTTC. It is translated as CASSLRQGYYEQYF.

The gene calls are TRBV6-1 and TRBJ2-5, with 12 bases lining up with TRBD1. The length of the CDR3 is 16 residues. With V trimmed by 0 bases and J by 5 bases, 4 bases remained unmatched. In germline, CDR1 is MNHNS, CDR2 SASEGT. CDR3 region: CASSEAGTGGRETQYF. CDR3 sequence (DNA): TGTGCCAGCAGTGAAGCCGGGACAGGGGGCCGGGAGACCCAGTACTTC.

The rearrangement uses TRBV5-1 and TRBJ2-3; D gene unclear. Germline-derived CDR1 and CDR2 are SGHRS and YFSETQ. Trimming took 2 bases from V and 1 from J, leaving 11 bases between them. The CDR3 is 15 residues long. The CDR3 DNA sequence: TGCGCCAGCAGCTTCGGCTTCGAGGGCACAGATACGCAGTATTTT. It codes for CASSFGFEGTDTQYF. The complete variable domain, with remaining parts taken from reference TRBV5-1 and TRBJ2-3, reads KAGVTQTPRYLIKTRGQQVTLSCSPISGHRSVSWYQQTPGQGLQFLFEYFSETQRNKGNFPGRFSGRQFSNSRSEMNVSTLELGDSALYLCASSFGFEGTDTQYFGPGTRLTVL.

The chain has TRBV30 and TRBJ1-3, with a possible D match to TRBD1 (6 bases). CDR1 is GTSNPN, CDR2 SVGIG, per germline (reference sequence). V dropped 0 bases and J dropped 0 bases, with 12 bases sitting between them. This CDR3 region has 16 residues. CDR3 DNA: TGTGCCTGGAGTGTTACGGGACACCTCTCTGGAAACACCATATATTTT. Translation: CAWSVTGHLSGNTIYF.

The DNA of the CDR3 is TGCGCCAGCAGCCACTTGGGACAGCTCCCCGACTATGGCTACACCTTC. It is translated as CASSHLGQLPDYGYTF. The chain couples TRBV4-1 to TRBJ1-2; 7 nucleotides match TRBD1. V gave up 3 bases and J gave up 3 bases; unmatched junction bases: 10. The V gene's germline CDR1 is MGHRA and CDR2 YSYEKL. The CDR3 is 16 residues long.

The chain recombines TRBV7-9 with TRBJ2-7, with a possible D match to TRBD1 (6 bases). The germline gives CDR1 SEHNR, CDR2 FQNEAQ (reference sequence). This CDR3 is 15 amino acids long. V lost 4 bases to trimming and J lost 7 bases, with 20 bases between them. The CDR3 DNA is TGTGCCAGCAGCTCCCCGCCGGGCTCCCAGGGGGAGCAGTACTTC. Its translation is CASSSPPGSQGEQYF.

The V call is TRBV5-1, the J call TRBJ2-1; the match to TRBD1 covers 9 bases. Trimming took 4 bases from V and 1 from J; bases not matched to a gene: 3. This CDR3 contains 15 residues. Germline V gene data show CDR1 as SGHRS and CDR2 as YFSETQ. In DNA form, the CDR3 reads TGCGCCAGCAGCGAGGGGACAGGGTCCTACAATGAGCAGTTCTTC. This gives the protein CASSEGTGSYNEQFF.

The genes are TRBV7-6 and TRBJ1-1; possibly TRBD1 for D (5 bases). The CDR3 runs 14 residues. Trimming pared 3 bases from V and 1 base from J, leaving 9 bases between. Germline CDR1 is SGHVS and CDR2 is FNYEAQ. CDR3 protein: CASSLGTGNTEAFF. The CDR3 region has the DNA TGTGCCAGCAGCTTGGGCACAGGGAACACTGAAGCTTTCTTT. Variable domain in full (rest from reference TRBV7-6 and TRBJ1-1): GAGVSQSPRYKVTKRGQDVALRCDPISGHVSLYWYRQALGQGPEFLTYFNYEAQQDKSGLPNDRFSAERPEGSISTLTIQRTEQRDSAMYRCASSLGTGNTEAFFGQGTRLTVV.

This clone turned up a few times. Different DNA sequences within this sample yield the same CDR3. CDR3 region: CASSGTSGHTGELFF. The CDR3 DNA follows: TGTGCCAGCAGTGGGACTAGCGGGCACACCGGGGAGCTGTTTTTT. This chain uses TRBV2 with TRBJ2-2; 11 bases line up with TRBD2. The J segment lost 3 bases and the V segment lost 4 bases, leaving 1 base of the junction unmatched. CDR1 and CDR2 (germline): SNHLY, FYNNEI. The CDR3 spans 15 residues.

For the CDR3, the DNA is TGTGCCAGCAGCGTAGAAGGGGGAGGAAACACCATATATTTT. Translating gives CASSVEGGGNTIYF. The chain combines TRBV9 with TRBJ1-3, with TRBD1 as a possible D gene (6 bases). In germline, CDR1 is SGDLS, CDR2 YYNGEE. The V and J ends lost 0 bases and 4 bases respectively, with 8 bases between them. The CDR3 loop spans 14 amino acids.

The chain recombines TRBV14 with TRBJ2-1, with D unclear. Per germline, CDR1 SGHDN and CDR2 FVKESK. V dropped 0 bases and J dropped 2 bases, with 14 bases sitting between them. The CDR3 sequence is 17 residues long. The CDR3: CASSQDLIRAPYNEQFF. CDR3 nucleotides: TGTGCCAGCAGCCAAGACTTAATTAGAGCGCCCTACAATGAGCAGTTCTTC.

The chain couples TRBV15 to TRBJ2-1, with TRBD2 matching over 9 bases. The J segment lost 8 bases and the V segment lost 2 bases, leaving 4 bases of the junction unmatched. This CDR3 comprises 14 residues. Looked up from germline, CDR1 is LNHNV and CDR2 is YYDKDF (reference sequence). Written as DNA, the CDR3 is TGTGCCACCAGCAGACTAGCGGGACTCGATGAGCAGTTCTTC. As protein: CATSRLAGLDEQFF.

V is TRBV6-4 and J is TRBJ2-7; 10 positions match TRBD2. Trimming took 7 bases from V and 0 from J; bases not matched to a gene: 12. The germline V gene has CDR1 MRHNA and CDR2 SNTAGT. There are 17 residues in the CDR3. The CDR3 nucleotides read TGTGCCAGCACCCGACTAGCGGGTTACCGAAGCTCCTACGAGCAGTACTTC. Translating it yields CASTRLAGYRSSYEQYF.

The CDR3 nucleotides read TGTGCCACTAGAGGGAACAGGGGGAGTAACTATGGCTACACCTTC. Its translation is CATRGNRGSNYGYTF. The V gene is TRBV19, the J gene TRBJ1-2, with TRBD1 identical over 8 bases. The germline V gene encodes CDR1 LNHDA and CDR2 SQIVND (reference sequence). The CDR3 runs 15 residues. J gave up 1 base and V 10 bases, and 11 bases lay outside the gene matches.

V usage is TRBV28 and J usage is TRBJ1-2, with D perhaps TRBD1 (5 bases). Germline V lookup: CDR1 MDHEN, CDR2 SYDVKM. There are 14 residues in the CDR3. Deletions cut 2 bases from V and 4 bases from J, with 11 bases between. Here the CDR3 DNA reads TGTGCCAGCAGTTTAAGCAGGGTAGGCTATGGCTACACCTTC. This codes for CASSLSRVGYGYTF.

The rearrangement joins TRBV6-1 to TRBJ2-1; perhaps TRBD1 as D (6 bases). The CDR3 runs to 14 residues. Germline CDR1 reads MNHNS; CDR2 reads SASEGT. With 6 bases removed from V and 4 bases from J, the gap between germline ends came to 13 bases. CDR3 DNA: TGTGCCAGCAGCAGGGGACCTCAGTACAATGAGCAGTTCTTC. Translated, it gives CASSRGPQYNEQFF.

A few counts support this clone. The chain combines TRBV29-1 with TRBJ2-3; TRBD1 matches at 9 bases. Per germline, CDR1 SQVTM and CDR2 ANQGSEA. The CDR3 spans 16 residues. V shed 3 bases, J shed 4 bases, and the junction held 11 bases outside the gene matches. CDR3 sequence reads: CSVDGTGIAGADTQYF. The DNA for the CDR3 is TGCAGCGTTGACGGGACAGGGATTGCTGGTGCAGATACGCAGTATTTT.

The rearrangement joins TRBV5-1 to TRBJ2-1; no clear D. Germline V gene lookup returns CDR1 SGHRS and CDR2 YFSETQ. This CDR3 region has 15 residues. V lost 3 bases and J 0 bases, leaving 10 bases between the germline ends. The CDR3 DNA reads TGCGCCAGCAGCTCCCGCGAACTCTCCTACAATGAGCAGTTCTTC. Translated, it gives CASSSRELSYNEQFF.

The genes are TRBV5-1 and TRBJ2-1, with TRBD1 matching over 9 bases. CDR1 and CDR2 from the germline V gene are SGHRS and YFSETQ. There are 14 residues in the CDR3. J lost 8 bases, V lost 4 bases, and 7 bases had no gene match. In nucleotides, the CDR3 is TGCGCCAGCAGCCTGACAGGGGGTAGGGATGAGCAGTTCTTC. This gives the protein CASSLTGGRDEQFF.

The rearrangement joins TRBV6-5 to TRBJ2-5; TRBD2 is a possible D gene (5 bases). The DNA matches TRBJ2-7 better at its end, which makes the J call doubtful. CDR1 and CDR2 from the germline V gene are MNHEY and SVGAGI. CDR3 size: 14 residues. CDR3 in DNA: TGTGCCAGCAGTTACAGTAGCGCTGCCTACGAGCAGTACTTC. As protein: CASSYSSAAYEQYF.

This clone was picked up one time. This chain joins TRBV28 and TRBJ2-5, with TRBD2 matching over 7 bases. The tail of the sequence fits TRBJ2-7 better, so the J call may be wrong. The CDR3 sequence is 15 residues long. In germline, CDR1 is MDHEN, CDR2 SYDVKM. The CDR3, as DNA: TGTGCCAGCACCATGGCGGGAGTTAGGGCCTACGAGCAGTACTTC. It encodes CASTMAGVRAYEQYF.

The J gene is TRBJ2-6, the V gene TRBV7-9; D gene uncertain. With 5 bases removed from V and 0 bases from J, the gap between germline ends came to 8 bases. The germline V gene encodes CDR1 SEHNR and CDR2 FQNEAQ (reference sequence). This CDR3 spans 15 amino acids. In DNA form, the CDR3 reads TGTGCCAGCAGCCTAGACACCTCTGGGGCCAACGTCCTGACTTTC. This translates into CASSLDTSGANVLTF.